This T cell receptor (beta chain) was recorded in a study of cytomegalovirus exposure and HLA in healthy donors. Study-level points and caveats: Rarity marked most TCR sequences, yet some public TCRs occurred in many donors.

Only one count was recorded for this clone. Antigen: not known. Profiling relied on immunoSEQ multiplex PCR, and the TCRdb table lists in-frame clones only, not all of them. The data contain 190,000 or so clones, approximately 84% of them singletons. The length of the CDR3 is 10 residues. The V end was cut by 3 bases, the J end by 10 bases, with 7 bases between. Per the germline V gene, CDR1 is DFQATT and CDR2 is SNEGSKA (reference sequence). The clonotype comes from a woman between 18 and 29 years old in good health and CMV-seropositive. This sequence joins TRBV20-1 and TRBJ2-1, with D unclear. The specimen sequenced was PBMCs. DNA of the CDR3: TGCAGTGCTAGTGAGGTGGAGCAGTTCTTC. Protein product: CSASEVEQFF.